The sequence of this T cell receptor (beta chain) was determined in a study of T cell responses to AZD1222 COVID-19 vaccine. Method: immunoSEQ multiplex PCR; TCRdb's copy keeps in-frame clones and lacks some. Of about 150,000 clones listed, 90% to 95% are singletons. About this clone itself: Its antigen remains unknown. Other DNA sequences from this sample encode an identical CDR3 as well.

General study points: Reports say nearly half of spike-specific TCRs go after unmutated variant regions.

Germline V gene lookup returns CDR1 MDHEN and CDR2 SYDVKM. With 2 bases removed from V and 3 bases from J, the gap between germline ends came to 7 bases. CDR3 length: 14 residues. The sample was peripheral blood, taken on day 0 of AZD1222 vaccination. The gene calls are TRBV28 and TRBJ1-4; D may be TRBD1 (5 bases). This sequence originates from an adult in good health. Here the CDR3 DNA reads TGTGCCAGCAGTTTAGGGGGGGCTAATGAAAAACTGTTTTTT. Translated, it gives CASSLGGANEKLFF.